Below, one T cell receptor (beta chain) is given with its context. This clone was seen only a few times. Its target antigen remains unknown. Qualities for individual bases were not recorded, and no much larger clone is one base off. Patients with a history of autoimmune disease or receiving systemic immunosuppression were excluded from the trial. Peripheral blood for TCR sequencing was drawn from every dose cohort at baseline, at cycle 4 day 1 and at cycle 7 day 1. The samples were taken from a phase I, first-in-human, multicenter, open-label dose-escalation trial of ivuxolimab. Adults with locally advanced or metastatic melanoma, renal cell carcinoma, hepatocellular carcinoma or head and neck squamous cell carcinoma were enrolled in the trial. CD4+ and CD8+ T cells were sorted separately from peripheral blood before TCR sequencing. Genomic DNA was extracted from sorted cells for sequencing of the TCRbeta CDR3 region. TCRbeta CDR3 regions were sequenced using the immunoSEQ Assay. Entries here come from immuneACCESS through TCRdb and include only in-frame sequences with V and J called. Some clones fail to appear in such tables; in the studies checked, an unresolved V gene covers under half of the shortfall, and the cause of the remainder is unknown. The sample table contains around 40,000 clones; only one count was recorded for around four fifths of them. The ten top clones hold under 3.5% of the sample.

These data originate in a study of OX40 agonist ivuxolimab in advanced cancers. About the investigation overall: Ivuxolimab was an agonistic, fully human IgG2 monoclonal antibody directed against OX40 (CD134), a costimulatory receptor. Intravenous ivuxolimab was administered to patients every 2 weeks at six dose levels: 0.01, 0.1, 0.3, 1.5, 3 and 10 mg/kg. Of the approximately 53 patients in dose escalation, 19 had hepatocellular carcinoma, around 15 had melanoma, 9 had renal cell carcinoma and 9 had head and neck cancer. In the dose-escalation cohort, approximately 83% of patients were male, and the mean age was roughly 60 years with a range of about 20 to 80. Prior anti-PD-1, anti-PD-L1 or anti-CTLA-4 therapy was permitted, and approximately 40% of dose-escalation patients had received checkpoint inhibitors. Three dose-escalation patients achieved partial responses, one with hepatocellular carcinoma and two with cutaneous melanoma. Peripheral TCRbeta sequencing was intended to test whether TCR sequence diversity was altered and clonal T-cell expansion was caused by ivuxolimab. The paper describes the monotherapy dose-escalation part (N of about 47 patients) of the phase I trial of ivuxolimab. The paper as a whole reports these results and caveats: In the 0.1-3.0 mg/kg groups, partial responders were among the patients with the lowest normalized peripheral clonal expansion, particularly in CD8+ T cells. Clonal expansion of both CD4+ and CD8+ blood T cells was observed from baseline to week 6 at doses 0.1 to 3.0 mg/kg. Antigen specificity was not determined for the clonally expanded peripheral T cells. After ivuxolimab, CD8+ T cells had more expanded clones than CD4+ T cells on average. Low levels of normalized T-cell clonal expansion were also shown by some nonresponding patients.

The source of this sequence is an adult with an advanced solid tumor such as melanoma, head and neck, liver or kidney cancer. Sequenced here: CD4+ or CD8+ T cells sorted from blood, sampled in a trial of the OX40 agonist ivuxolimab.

CDR3 protein: CASSPSGTGVNNEQFF. The DNA sequence is given as TGTGCCAGCAGCCCATCCGGGACAGGGGTTAACAATGAGCAGTTCTTC. The rearrangement combines TRBV9 with TRBJ2-1, with 10 junctional bases fitting TRBD1. Taken from the germline V gene, the CDR1 and CDR2 loops are SGDLS and YYNGEE. V loses 4 bases at its end and J loses 5 bases; junction bases beyond the gene matches: 9. The CDR3 contains 16 residues, cysteine and phenylalanine counted. Only the CDR3 DNA is retained, 48 bases long and in frame from the first base.